The clone carrying this TCR beta chain has at least ten counts. A sample-barcoded 5' primer and a J-beta primer mix were used in a second PCR of roughly 7 to 12 cycles. Every cDNA molecule carried a tag from a template-switch adaptor bearing 12 random nucleotides. One entry per CDR3 protein, called by TCRdb with MiXCR from the 5' RACE reads. This table has 550,000 to 700,000 distinct CDR3 sequences, roughly a quarter appearing once. The data were obtained in a study of blood T cells in healthy people across ages. Per germline, CDR1 LNHDA and CDR2 SQIVND (reference sequence). This CDR3 is built from 14 residues. V lost 3 bases, J lost 4 bases, and 12 bases lay in between.

The TCR was taken from a woman aged 70-85 years in good health. The sequencing sample was made of blood. The genes are TRBV19 and TRBJ2-5; D possibly corresponds to TRBD2 (6 bases). CDR3 nucleotide sequence: TGTGCCAGTAGTATCCAGGGAGGTGGAGAGACCCAGTACTTC. This sequence encodes CASSIQGGGETQYF. The full variable domain, rest sourced from reference TRBV19 and TRBJ2-5, is DGGITQSPKYLFRKEGQNVTLSCEQNLNHDAMYWYRQDPGQGLRLIYYSQIVNDFQKGDIAEGYSVSREKKESFPLTVTSAQKNPTAFYLCASSIQGGGETQYFGPGTRLLVL.